One sample yielded the 15 T cell receptor beta chains listed below, sequenced in a study of low-dose radiotherapy and immunotherapy resistance in tumors. TRAV and TRBV primers primed cDNA for both TCRalpha and TCRbeta. Using a constant-region primer together with a V-primer adapter, TCRs were subjected to 15 to 20 PCR cycles of amplification. TCRdb re-called the reads with MiXCR, one entry per CDR3 protein. This sample yields under 70,000 distinct CDR3 sequences, of which around 25% are seen a single time; roughly 6% belongs to the top ten. Described time point: before trial treatment. The specimen was PBMCs, collected before treatment. These receptors came from a male donor with prostate cancer.

This clonotype was found many times. V usage is TRBV5-6 and J usage is TRBJ2-7; D perhaps matches TRBD2 (5 bases). CDR1 and CDR2 from the germline V gene are SGHDT and YYEEEE. The V gene lost 0 bases and the J gene lost 7 bases, with 5 bases spanning the gap. This CDR3 is built from 11 residues. The CDR3 region is CASSLEREQYF. In nucleotides, the CDR3 is TGTGCCAGCAGCTTGGAGCGGGAGCAGTACTTC.

The chain recombines TRBV5-4 with TRBJ2-1; 9 bases line up with TRBD1. Trimming took 4 bases from V and 0 from J; bases not matched to a gene: 5. Germline V lookup: CDR1 SGHNT, CDR2 YYREEE (reference sequence). CDR3 size: 16 residues. The CDR3, as DNA: TGTGCCAGCAGCACCGGACAGGGGAGCTCCTACAATGAGCAGTTCTTC. It codes for CASSTGQGSSYNEQFF.

This clonotype was seen once. V usage is TRBV19 and J usage is TRBJ1-2; D is unclear. This CDR3 has 14 amino acids. The germline V gene has CDR1 LNHDA and CDR2 SQIVND (reference sequence). V lost 3 bases to trimming and J lost 4 bases, with 12 bases between them. CDR3 in DNA: TGTGCCAGTAGTATTACAAGGGCAAGCTATGGCTACACCTTC. Its translation: CASSITRASYGYTF.

This clonotype was observed a handful of times. The gene calls are TRBV5-6 and TRBJ2-3; no reliable D call. Germline V gene lookup returns CDR1 SGHDT and CDR2 YYEEEE. The ends were cut back, 0 bases at V and 4 bases at J, with 12 bases in the middle. CDR3 size: 15 residues. In DNA form, the CDR3 reads TGTGCCAGCAGCTTGGTGCAGGCAGGCCCAGATACGCAGTATTTT. Its translation: CASSLVQAGPDTQYF.

At least ten counts were recorded for this clonotype. The chain combines TRBV20-1 with TRBJ2-1, with 12 positions matching TRBD2. V lost 5 bases, J lost 5 bases, and 4 bases stayed unmatched. The CDR3 length is 14 residues. CDR1 and CDR2 from the germline V gene are DFQATT and SNEGSKA (reference sequence). For the CDR3, the DNA is TGCAGTGCTCCGACTAGCGGGAGAAACAATGAGCAGTTCTTC. Amino acids: CSAPTSGRNNEQFF.

This clonotype appeared many times. The chain is built from TRBV3-1 and TRBJ2-1; D remains unclear. The V end was cut by 0 bases, the J end by 12 bases, with 12 bases between. The CDR3 is 13 residues long. Germline assignment: CDR1 LGHDT and CDR2 YNNKEL (reference sequence). As DNA, the CDR3 is TGTGCCAGCAGCCAAGATACCATTTCGGGGCAGTTCTTC. It is translated as CASSQDTISGQFF.

This clonotype showed up many times. The V and J genes are TRBV9 and TRBJ2-1; 13 bases agree with TRBD2. The CDR3 has 16 amino acids. V lost 3 bases and J lost 7; bases outside the gene matches: 7. CDR1 is SGDLS, CDR2 YYNGEE, per germline. The CDR3 DNA reads as TGTGCCAGCAGCGCCCGACTAGCGGGAGGTACGAATGAGCAGTTCTTC. Its translation: CASSARLAGGTNEQFF.

CDR3 amino acids: CASSPGGRNEQFF. The CDR3 DNA is TGTGCCAGCAGTCCGGGGGGGCGCAATGAGCAGTTCTTC. This rearrangement joins TRBV2 to TRBJ2-1, with 8 bases lining up with TRBD2. With 5 bases clipped from V and 6 bases from J, the junction kept 3 bases outside the gene matches. The CDR3 is 13 amino acids. Per germline, CDR1 SNHLY and CDR2 FYNNEI.

This clonotype was seen ten or more times. The chain combines TRBV7-9 with TRBJ2-1, with D hard to call. This CDR3 has 10 residues. V gave up 3 bases and J gave up 9 bases, with 3 bases separating them. Germline V gene sequence: CDR1 SEHNR, CDR2 FQNEAQ (reference sequence). Written as DNA, the CDR3 is TGTGCCAGCAGCTTCGGTGAGCAGTTCTTC. This encodes CASSFGEQFF. Supplemented by reference TRBV7-9 and TRBJ2-1, the full variable domain reads DTGVSQNPRHKITKRGQNVTFRCDPISEHNRLYWYRQTLGQGPEFLTYFQNEAQLEKSRLLSDRFSAERPKGSFSTLEIQRTEQGDSAMYLCASSFGEQFFGPGTRLTVL.

This clonotype showed up many times. The chain carries TRBV25-1 and TRBJ2-7; no reliable D call. Deletions cut 3 bases from V and 9 bases from J, with 9 bases between. The CDR3 runs 11 residues. CDR1 MGHDK and CDR2 SYGVNS come from the germline V gene. DNA of the CDR3: TGTGCCAGCAGTGAGTACGATGGGCAGTACTTC. Its translation: CASSEYDGQYF.

This clonotype was observed many times. The genes are TRBV15 and TRBJ2-3; D is ambiguous. The CDR3 is made up of 14 amino acids. Germline values: CDR1 LNHNV, CDR2 YYDKDF (reference sequence). V dropped 3 bases and J dropped 4 bases, with 11 bases sitting between them. The CDR3 spells CATSRAPAADTQYF. CDR3 nucleotides: TGTGCCACCAGCAGGGCCCCGGCGGCAGATACGCAGTATTTT.

This clonotype was seen ten or more times. The chain couples TRBV12-5 to TRBJ2-1; the D gene is possibly TRBD1 (5 bases). Trimming removed 4 bases at V and 8 bases at J, with 18 bases between. Per the germline V gene, CDR1 is LGHNT and CDR2 is FRNRAP. The CDR3 is 15 residues long. CDR3 bases: TGTGCTAGTGGTTCGACAGTTTCCAAAGTTGATGAGCAGTTCTTC. This sequence encodes CASGSTVSKVDEQFF. The full variable domain, rest sourced from reference TRBV12-5 and TRBJ2-1, is DARVTQTPRHKVTEMGQEVTMRCQPILGHNTVFWYRQTMMQGLELLAYFRNRAPLDDSGMPKDRFSAEMPDATLATLKIQPSEPRDSAVYFCASGSTVSKVDEQFFGPGTRLTVL.

This clonotype was detected ten times or more. The chain has TRBV30 and TRBJ2-3; TRBD2 agrees at 8 bases. Germline V gene data show CDR1 as GTSNPN and CDR2 as SVGIG (reference sequence). V shed 0 bases, J shed 5 bases, and the junction held 7 bases outside the gene matches. The CDR3 sequence is 15 residues long. The CDR3 sequence is CAWSVLGGAGDTQYF. The CDR3 region has the DNA TGTGCCTGGAGTGTACTCGGGGGGGCGGGAGATACGCAGTATTTT.

This clonotype was seen ten or more times. This sequence joins TRBV2 and TRBJ2-7; 7 bases are a match to TRBD1. The CDR3 totals 15 residues. Germline trimming cut 8 bases from V and 5 bases from J; bases unmatched to any gene: 15. Germline assignment: CDR1 SNHLY and CDR2 FYNNEI. The DNA for the CDR3 is TGTGCCAGCCCGCTCCCGGGACAGAAGGTAAACGAGCAGTACTTC. Protein product: CASPLPGQKVNEQYF.

This clonotype was counted ten times or more. The chain links TRBV5-6 to TRBJ1-2; weak D call: TRBD1 (6 bases). V lost 1 base and J lost 2, with 12 bases in between. The CDR3 runs 15 residues. From germline, CDR1 is SGHDT and CDR2 YYEEEE. The CDR3 loop reads CASSLPGAPNYGYTF. CDR3 nucleotides: TGTGCCAGCAGCTTGCCGGGGGCTCCAAACTATGGCTACACCTTC. The complete variable domain, with remaining parts taken from reference TRBV5-6 and TRBJ1-2, reads DAGVTQSPTHLIKTRGQQVTLRCSPKSGHDTVSWYQQALGQGPQFIFQYYEEEERQRGNFPDRFSGHQFPNYSSELNVNALLLGDSALYLCASSLPGAPNYGYTFGSGTRLTVV.